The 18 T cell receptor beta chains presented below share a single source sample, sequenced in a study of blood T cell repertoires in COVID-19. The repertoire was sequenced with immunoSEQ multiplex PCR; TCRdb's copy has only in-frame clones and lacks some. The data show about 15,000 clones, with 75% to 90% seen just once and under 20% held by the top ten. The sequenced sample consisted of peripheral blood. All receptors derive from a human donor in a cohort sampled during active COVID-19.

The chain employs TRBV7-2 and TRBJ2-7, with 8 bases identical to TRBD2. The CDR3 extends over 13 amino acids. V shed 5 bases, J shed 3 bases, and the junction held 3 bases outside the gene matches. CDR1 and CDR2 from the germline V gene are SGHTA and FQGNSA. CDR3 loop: CASSKTSGYEQYF. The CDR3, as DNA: TGTGCCAGCAGCAAAACTAGCGGCTACGAGCAGTACTTC.

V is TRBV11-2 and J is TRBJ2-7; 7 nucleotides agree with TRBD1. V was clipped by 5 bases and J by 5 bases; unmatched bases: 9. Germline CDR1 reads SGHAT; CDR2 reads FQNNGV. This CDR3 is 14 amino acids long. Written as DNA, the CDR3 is TGTGCCAGCAGCCAGACAATAGACAGGGACGAGCAGTACTTC. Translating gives CASSQTIDRDEQYF.

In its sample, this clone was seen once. DNA of the CDR3: TGTGCCAGCAGTTACTCCGAGCTCTATGGCTACACCTTC. Protein product: CASSYSELYGYTF. The rearrangement uses TRBV6-2 or TRBV6-3 and TRBJ1-2; D is unclear. CDR3 length: 13 amino acids. The germline V gene has CDR1 MNHEY and CDR2 SVGEGT. Deletions cut 0 bases from V and 4 bases from J, with 6 bases between.

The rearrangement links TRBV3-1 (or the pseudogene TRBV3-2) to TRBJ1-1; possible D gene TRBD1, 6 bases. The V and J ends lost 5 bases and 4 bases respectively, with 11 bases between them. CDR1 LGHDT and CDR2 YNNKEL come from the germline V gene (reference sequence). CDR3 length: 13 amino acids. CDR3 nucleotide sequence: TGTGCCAGCAGCGACGGACAGATCACTGAAGCTTTCTTT. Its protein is CASSDGQITEAFF.

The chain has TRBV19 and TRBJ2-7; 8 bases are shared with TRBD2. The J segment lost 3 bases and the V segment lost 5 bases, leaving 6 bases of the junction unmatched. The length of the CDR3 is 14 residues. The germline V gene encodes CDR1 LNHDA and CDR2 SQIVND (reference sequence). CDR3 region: CASSVGGGFYEQYF. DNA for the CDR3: TGTGCCAGTAGTGTCGGGGGGGGGTTCTACGAGCAGTACTTC.

Here the CDR3 DNA reads TGCGCCAGCAGTCCGGGACTAGCGACTACAATTGAGCAGTTCTTC. Translated, it gives CASSPGLATTIEQFF. V and J are TRBV5-1 and TRBJ2-1; TRBD2 aligns across 10 bases. The CDR3 has 15 residues. Germline CDR1 is SGHRS and CDR2 is YFSETQ. Trimming at V came to 5 bases and at J to 9 bases, leaving 11 bases not matched to a gene.

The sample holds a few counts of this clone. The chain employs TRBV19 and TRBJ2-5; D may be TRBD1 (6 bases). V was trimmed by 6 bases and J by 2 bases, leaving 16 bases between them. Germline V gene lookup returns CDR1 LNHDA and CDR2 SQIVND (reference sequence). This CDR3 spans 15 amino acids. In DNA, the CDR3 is TGTGCCAGTAGGAGGACAGCGATGGGGCAAGAGACCCAGTACTTC. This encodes CASRRTAMGQETQYF.

The CDR3 DNA reads as TGTGCCAGCAGCTTACAGGGATTCGAGCAGTACTTC. Translation: CASSLQGFEQYF. The chain carries TRBV7-2 and TRBJ2-7, with D possibly being TRBD1 (5 bases). The germline V and J ends were trimmed by 2 bases and 6 bases, with 8 bases remaining between them. This CDR3 comprises 12 residues. The germline V gene encodes CDR1 SGHTA and CDR2 FQGNSA. Full variable domain (remainder filled in from reference TRBV7-2 and TRBJ2-7): GAGVSQSPSNKVTEKGKDVELRCDPISGHTALYWYRQSLGQGLEFLIYFQGNSAPDKSGLPSDRFSAERTGGSVSTLTIQRTQQEDSAVYLCASSLQGFEQYFGPGTRLTVT.

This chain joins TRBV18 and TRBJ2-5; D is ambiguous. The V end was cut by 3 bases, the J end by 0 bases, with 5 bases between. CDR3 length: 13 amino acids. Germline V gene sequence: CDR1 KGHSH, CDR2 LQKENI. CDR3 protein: CASSPGNQETQYF. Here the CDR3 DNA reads TGTGCCAGCTCACCGGGCAACCAAGAGACCCAGTACTTC.

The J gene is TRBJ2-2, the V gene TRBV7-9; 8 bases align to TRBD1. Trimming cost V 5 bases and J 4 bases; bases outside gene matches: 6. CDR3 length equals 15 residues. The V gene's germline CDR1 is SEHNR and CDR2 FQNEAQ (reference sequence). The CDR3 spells CASSNSGGITGELFF. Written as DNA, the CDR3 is TGTGCCAGCAGCAACTCAGGGGGCATCACCGGGGAGCTGTTTTTT. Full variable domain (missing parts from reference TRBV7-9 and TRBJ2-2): DTGVSQNPRHKITKRGQNVTFRCDPISEHNRLYWYRQTLGQGPEFLTYFQNEAQLEKSRLLSDRFSAERPKGSFSTLEIQRTEQGDSAMYLCASSNSGGITGELFFGEGSRLTVL.

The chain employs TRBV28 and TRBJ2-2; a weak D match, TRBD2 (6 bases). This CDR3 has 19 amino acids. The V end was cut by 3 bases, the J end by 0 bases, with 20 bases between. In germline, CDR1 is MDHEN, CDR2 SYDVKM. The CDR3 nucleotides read TGTGCCAGCAGTTTCCAGGGAGGTTTGGGCTTTTCGAACACCGGGGAGCTGTTTTTT. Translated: CASSFQGGLGFSNTGELFF.

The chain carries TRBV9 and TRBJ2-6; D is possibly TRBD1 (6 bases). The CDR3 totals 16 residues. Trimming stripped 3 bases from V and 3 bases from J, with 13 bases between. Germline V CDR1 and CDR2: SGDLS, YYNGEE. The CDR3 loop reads CASSAPGVFGANVLTF. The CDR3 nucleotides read TGTGCCAGCAGCGCTCCAGGGGTCTTTGGGGCCAACGTCCTGACTTTC. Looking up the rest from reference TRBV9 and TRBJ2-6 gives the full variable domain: DSGVTQTPKHLITATGQRVTLRCSPRSGDLSVYWYQQSLDQGLQFLIQYYNGEERAKGNILERFSAQQFPDLHSELNLSSLELGDSALYFCASSAPGVFGANVLTFGAGSRLTVL.

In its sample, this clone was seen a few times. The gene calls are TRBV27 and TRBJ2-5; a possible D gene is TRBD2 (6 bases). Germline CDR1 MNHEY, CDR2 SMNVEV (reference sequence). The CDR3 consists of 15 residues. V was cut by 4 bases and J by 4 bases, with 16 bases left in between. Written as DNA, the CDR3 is TGTGCCAGCAGTTCCCTGTTGGGGGGAGGAGAGACCCAGTACTTC. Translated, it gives CASSSLLGGGETQYF.

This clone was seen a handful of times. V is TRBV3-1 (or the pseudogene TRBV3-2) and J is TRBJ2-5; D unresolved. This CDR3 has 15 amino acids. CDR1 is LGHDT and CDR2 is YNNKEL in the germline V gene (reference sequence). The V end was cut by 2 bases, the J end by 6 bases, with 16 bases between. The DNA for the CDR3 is TGTGCCAGCAGCCAATTAGAGACACCCAGCCAGACCCAGTACTTC. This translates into CASSQLETPSQTQYF.

The CDR3: CASRARQGTYEQYF. The CDR3 nucleotides read TGTGCCAGCAGGGCAAGACAGGGCACCTACGAGCAGTACTTC. The V gene is TRBV6-6, the J gene TRBJ2-7; TRBD1 agrees at 7 bases. The trim removed 6 bases at V and 2 bases at J, leaving 7 bases unmatched. The CDR3 sequence is 14 residues long. Germline V CDR1 and CDR2: MNHNY, SVGAGI (reference sequence).

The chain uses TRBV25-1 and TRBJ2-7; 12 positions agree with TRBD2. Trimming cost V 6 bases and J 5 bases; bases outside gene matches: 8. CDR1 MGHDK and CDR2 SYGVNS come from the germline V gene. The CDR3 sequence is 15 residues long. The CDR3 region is CASSLAGGGGDEQYF. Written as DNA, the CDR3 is TGTGCCAGCAGCCTAGCGGGAGGGGGAGGGGACGAGCAGTACTTC.

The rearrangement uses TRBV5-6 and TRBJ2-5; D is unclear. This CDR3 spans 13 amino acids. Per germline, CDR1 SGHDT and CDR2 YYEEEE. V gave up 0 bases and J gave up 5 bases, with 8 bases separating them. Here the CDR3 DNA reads TGTGCCAGCAGCTTGGTCGGTAGTGAGACCCAGTACTTC. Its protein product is CASSLVGSETQYF.

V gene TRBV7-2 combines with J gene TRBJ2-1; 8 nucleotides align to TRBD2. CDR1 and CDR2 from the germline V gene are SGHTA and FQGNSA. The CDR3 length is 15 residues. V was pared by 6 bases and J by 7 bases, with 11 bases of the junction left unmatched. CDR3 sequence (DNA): TGTGCCAGCAGGACCGGGACTAGTGATTGGAATGAGCAGTTCTTC. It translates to CASRTGTSDWNEQFF.